The TCR beta chain under discussion was sequenced for a study of T cells in Graves' hyperthyroidism and ophthalmopathy (dated by TCRdb to the late 2010s). In the study overall: Peripheral blood samples were taken at initial diagnosis, before any treatment was given. According to the paper, TCR Vbeta CDR3 sequencing was carried out on over 130 peripheral blood samples, which came from fewer than 50 ophthalmopathy, 75 to 80 hyperthyroidism and roughly 17 progressor patients. After blood sampling, hyperthyroidism patients were treated with methimazole at a starting dose of 30 mg daily, and ophthalmopathy patients were treated with high-dose intravenous methylprednisolone. The roughly 90 discovery patients were divided at random into training and test sets in a 7:3 ratio. Prospective prediction of ophthalmopathy was tested in an independent validation cohort consisting of fewer than 20 hyperthyroidism patients and more than 15 patients who later progressed to ophthalmopathy. The study also compared thyroid tissue and blood T-cell repertoires from about 6 Graves' hyperthyroidism patients. A discovery cohort of about a hundred patients, fewer than 50 with Graves' ophthalmopathy and about 58 with stable Graves' hyperthyroidism, was used to find distinguishing TCR V-J signatures. Points the paper makes about the study in general: Blood samples also contained most of the expanded thyroid clonotypes (frequency above 0.001), which suggests that blood repertoires may reflect thyroid immune responses. In validation, progression to ophthalmopathy was predicted by the model with more than 65% sensitivity and roughly 72% specificity, a median of about 6.8 months before onset. No statistical method was used to set the sample size in advance, and investigators knew the group allocation. In cross-validation, a model built on a 13 V-J signature told ophthalmopathy apart from stable hyperthyroidism with under 90% sensitivity and approximately 81% specificity, and in testing the same model reached 80%/75%.

This clonotype was recorded at least ten times. The antigen it binds to is not known. The input lacks base qualities; no much larger clone sits a single base away. Amplification of TCR beta CDR3 regions was carried out from RNA transcripts. The first round of RT-PCR for the TCR CDR3 was performed with the HTBI primer set and the Qiagen OneStep RT-PCR kit. Libraries were constructed in a second round of multiplex PCR, after which size selection and purification were carried out. The libraries were sequenced on an Illumina HiSeq2000 using paired-end 100 bp reads. The authors processed their data as follows. SOAPnuke was used to process the raw data, removing reads that contained adapters or uncalled bases, had a mean Phred below 15, or lacked an exact match to the constant primer or identifier. COPE v1.2.5 was used to merge high-quality paired reads, and clonotypes were defined as unique nucleotide sequences. MiTCR v1.1 was used to align the clonotypes against IMGT TRBV, TRBD and TRBJ reference segments. Analysis was restricted to V-J combinations with a frequency above 0.0001, which covered 98% to 99.2% of repertoires. The TCS score was defined as the ratio of F50 (clonal expansion) to E x V (chaos), calculated using BLOSUM62-based TCRdist between CDR3 peptides within each V-J. Welch's t-statistics and random forest reduced around 550 V-J features to under 15, which were used in a naive Bayes classifier (R e1071). TCRdb took the public reads, trimmed them with fastp at Q25, ran MiXCR for clone calling and kept in-frame beta chains. One record per CDR3 amino acid sequence lists the most common genes and DNA. The V and J calls, along with clone size, are taken from TCRdb and not from the paper's own processing. This sample is represented by 650,000 to 750,000 distinct CDR3 sequences; about 15% of them were singletons. 10% of the sample is held by the ten biggest clonotypes.

Via the germline V gene, CDR1 is SGHVS and CDR2 FQNEAQ. The CDR3 runs 15 amino acids, cysteine and phenylalanine included. The entry retains the CDR3 DNA only, 45 bases that are in frame from base 1. V ends up 5 bases short and J 1 base short, with an unmatched junction base count of 7. Graves' hyperthyroidism was defined as stable when no progression to ophthalmopathy occurred over 18 months of follow-up. The hyperthyroidism patients were between 18 and 65 years old and newly diagnosed, with a disease duration of less than 2 months. Any patient with an uncontrolled infection, another autoimmune disease, pregnancy or lactation was excluded. Clinical symptoms, serum thyroxine and TRAb, thyroid ultrasound, and orbital computed tomography formed the basis for the diagnoses. Ficoll-Paque density gradient centrifugation was used to isolate PBMCs from around 10 ml of fresh peripheral blood. Total RNA was extracted using Trizol reagent, and RNA quality was assessed on an Agilent 2100 Bioanalyzer.

This TCR was sampled from a woman between 18 and 29 years old with Graves' hyperthyroidism. The sequencing sample was made of blood. The rearranged segments are TRBV7-8 and TRBJ2-7; 8 central bases correspond to TRBD2. The CDR3 in this case is CASSPSGLASYEQYF. The nucleotide sequence reads as follows: TGTGCCAGCAGCCCTTCCGGACTAGCATCCTACGAGCAGTACTTC.